The next 31 T cell receptor beta chains were all read from a single sample in a study of blood T cell repertoires in COVID-19. The method was immunoSEQ multiplex PCR; TCRdb's version includes in-frame clones alone and lacks a portion of them. The repertoire consists of some 180,000 clones, with about 85% occurring once and the leading ten covering roughly 21%. The sample consisted of peripheral blood. The source is a man between 60 and 75 years old with active or convalescent COVID-19.

The chain carries TRBV5-3 and TRBJ1-1; D might be TRBD1 (5 bases). TRBV5-3 is annotated as an ORF whose role is uncertain. Deletions cut 3 bases from V and 3 bases from J, with 9 bases between. CDR3 length: 13 residues. The CDR3 bases are TGTGCCAGAAGCTACAGGTGGGACACTGAAGCTTTCTTT. This gives the protein CARSYRWDTEAFF.

The CDR3 nucleotides are TGTGCCTGGAGAACAAGCTATAATTCACCCCTCCACTTT. This gives the protein CAWRTSYNSPLHF. The chain carries TRBV30 and TRBJ1-6; no clear D gene. The CDR3 spans 13 residues. Trimming pared 3 bases from V and 3 bases from J, leaving 6 bases between. Germline V gene data show CDR1 as GTSNPN and CDR2 as SVGIG (reference sequence).

The CDR3: CASSLGRGKLFF. The DNA for the CDR3 is TGTGCCAGCAGCTTAGGTCGCGGAAAGCTGTTTTTT. The chain employs TRBV7-2 and TRBJ2-2, with unresolved D. The CDR3 consists of 12 residues. The V gene's germline CDR1 is SGHTA and CDR2 FQGNSA. V dropped 1 base and J dropped 12 bases, with 9 bases sitting between them.

This clone was observed a handful of times. This rearrangement joins TRBV30 to TRBJ2-2; the match to TRBD2 covers 7 bases. Germline V gene data show CDR1 as GTSNPN and CDR2 as SVGIG (reference sequence). The CDR3 totals 15 residues. Losses at the gene ends were 2 bases for V and 5 bases for J; bases not matched to a gene: 8. The CDR3 DNA sequence: TGTGCCTGGAGTCCAAATCGCGGGGGAACCGGGGAGCTGTTTTTT. Translating gives CAWSPNRGGTGELFF.

This clone was found a few times. The gene calls are TRBV29-1 and TRBJ1-2, with 9 bases identical to TRBD1. The J segment lost 0 bases and the V segment lost 6 bases, leaving 2 bases of the junction unmatched. The CDR3 contains 13 residues. Germline V gene lookup returns CDR1 SQVTM and CDR2 ANQGSEA. In nucleotides, the CDR3 is TGCAGCGTCAGGACAGGGGCTAACTATGGCTACACCTTC. It codes for CSVRTGANYGYTF.

The genes are TRBV12-5 and TRBJ2-3, with D possibly TRBD1 on 5 matching bases. Germline V CDR1 and CDR2: LGHNT, FRNRAP. Trimming took off 2 bases at V and 6 bases at J, with 18 bases between the two ends. The CDR3 totals 16 residues. CDR3 sequence (DNA): TGTGCTAGTGGTTTGTCCGACAGTTCAGTCGGGGATACGCAGTATTTT. Translation: CASGLSDSSVGDTQYF.

The rearrangement links TRBV19 to TRBJ1-5; the D gene is possibly TRBD1 (6 bases). V shed 7 bases and J shed 6 bases, with 16 bases lying between them. Germline loops: CDR1 LNHDA, CDR2 SQIVND (reference sequence). This CDR3 has 14 amino acids. The CDR3 nucleotides are TGTGCCAGTACCTCGACAGGATGGGGTCAGCCCCAGCATTTT. This translates into CASTSTGWGQPQHF.

This clone was counted once. This chain joins TRBV21-1 and TRBJ2-3; the D call in the table, TRBD2, was not verified against the DNA. TRBV21-1 corresponds to a pseudogene. The CDR3 contains 12 residues. CDR3 DNA: TGTGCCAGCAGCGCCCCTAGCGATACGCAGTATTTT. This sequence encodes CASSAPSDTQYF.

This chain uses TRBV2 with TRBJ1-4; tentative D call: TRBD1 (5 bases). Per germline, CDR1 SNHLY and CDR2 FYNNEI. V lost 6 bases and J lost 3, with 20 bases in between. CDR3 length: 17 amino acids. The CDR3 region has the DNA TGTGCCAGCAGGAAGCCCGAAAGGGGATCGGCTAATGAAAAACTGTTTTTT. Its protein product is CASRKPERGSANEKLFF.

The chain combines TRBV11-2 with TRBJ2-5; weak D call: TRBD2 (7 bases). Germline-derived CDR1 and CDR2 are SGHAT and FQNNGV. This CDR3 comprises 16 residues. Trimming took 1 base from V and 2 from J, leaving 14 bases between them. The CDR3 sequence: CASSLGGGGGQETQYF. The DNA for the CDR3 is TGTGCCAGCAGCTTAGGCGGGGGAGGGGGGCAAGAGACCCAGTACTTC.

This chain joins TRBV19 and TRBJ2-7; 8 bases fit TRBD1. Trimming removed 7 bases from V and 0 bases from J; junction bases left unmatched: 5. The CDR3 consists of 14 residues. Germline CDR1 and CDR2: LNHDA and SQIVND (reference sequence). CDR3 coding DNA: TGTGCCAGTACCCGGACAGGGAGCTCCTACGAGCAGTACTTC. It yields the protein CASTRTGSSYEQYF.

The chain couples TRBV15 to TRBJ1-1; tentatively, D is TRBD1 (5 bases). Trimming left V 8 bases short and J 1 base short, with 8 bases between. Germline-derived CDR1 and CDR2 are LNHNV and YYDKDF (reference sequence). This CDR3 spans 12 amino acids. In DNA form, the CDR3 reads TGTGCCACCGGGAGGGGGAACACTGAAGCTTTCTTT. This encodes CATGRGNTEAFF.

The genes are TRBV6-1 and TRBJ1-1; D perhaps matches TRBD1 (5 bases). Germline V lookup: CDR1 MNHNS, CDR2 SASEGT. The CDR3 spans 13 residues. The germline V and J ends were trimmed by 2 bases and 5 bases, with 9 bases remaining between them. This CDR3 reads CASSEKGWTEAFF. The CDR3 bases are TGTGCCAGCAGTGAAAAGGGGTGGACTGAAGCTTTCTTT.

This sequence joins TRBV9 and TRBJ1-1; D uncertain. Trimming cost V 3 bases and J 4 bases, with 10 bases left between them. The germline gives CDR1 SGDLS, CDR2 YYNGEE. CDR3 length: 13 amino acids. CDR3 nucleotides: TGTGCCAGCAGCGCCCACGAGGGCACTGAAGCTTTCTTT. It codes for CASSAHEGTEAFF.

This chain links TRBV6-1 with TRBJ1-1; 9 nucleotides align to TRBD1. The CDR3 extends over 13 amino acids. V shed 3 bases, J shed 4 bases, and the junction held 0 bases outside the gene matches. The germline V gene has CDR1 MNHNS and CDR2 SASEGT. This chain's CDR3 is CASSEDRGTEAFF. The DNA for the CDR3 is TGTGCCAGCAGTGAGGACAGGGGCACTGAAGCTTTCTTT.

The count of this clone is one. The genes are TRBV3-1 (or the pseudogene TRBV3-2) and TRBJ1-1; 9 nucleotides agree with TRBD1. The CDR3 sequence is 14 residues long. Germline V gene sequence: CDR1 LGHDT, CDR2 YNNKEL (reference sequence). Germline trimming cut 4 bases from V and 0 bases from J; bases unmatched to any gene: 0. The DNA for the CDR3 is TGTGCCAGCAGCCGGACAGGGGTGAACACTGAAGCTTTCTTT. It yields the protein CASSRTGVNTEAFF.

The J gene is TRBJ1-1, the V gene TRBV10-3; D possibly corresponds to TRBD1 (5 bases). V lost 4 bases and J 1 base, leaving 7 bases between the germline ends. Germline V gives CDR1 ENHRY, CDR2 SYGVKD. The CDR3 is 13 residues long. The CDR3 reads CAISVQGNTEAFF. The CDR3 nucleotides read TGTGCCATCAGTGTGCAGGGGAACACTGAAGCTTTCTTT.

The gene calls are TRBV10-3 and TRBJ2-3; maybe TRBD2 (7 bases). The CDR3 is made up of 16 amino acids. Germline CDR1 reads ENHRY; CDR2 reads SYGVKD. Trimming pared 11 bases from V and 2 bases from J, leaving 23 bases between. The CDR3 nucleotides read TGTGCCCCCGAGAGCCCCGGGGGGCGGGACACAGATACGCAGTATTTT. Its translation is CAPESPGGRDTDTQYF.

This chain connects TRBV4-1 to TRBJ2-1, with a possible D match to TRBD2 (6 bases). V was cut by 1 base and J by 0 bases, with 22 bases left in between. Germline V gene sequence: CDR1 MGHRA, CDR2 YSYEKL. The CDR3 is 20 residues long. CDR3 loop: CASSQVGRRPTRGSYNEQFF. The CDR3 coding sequence is TGCGCCAGCAGCCAAGTGGGCCGTAGGCCGACGCGGGGCTCCTACAATGAGCAGTTCTTC.

The chain's CDR3 is CASTPDTVPSGNTIYF. In nucleotides, the CDR3 is TGTGCCAGTACCCCCGACACGGTCCCCTCTGGAAACACCATATATTTT. The J gene is TRBJ1-3, the V gene TRBV19; no definite D call. Germline CDR1 reads LNHDA; CDR2 reads SQIVND (reference sequence). This CDR3 is built from 16 residues. Trimming removed 7 bases from V and 0 bases from J, with 16 bases in between.

This sequence joins TRBV9 and TRBJ2-2; D possibly corresponds to TRBD1 (6 bases). The CDR3 totals 14 residues. V dropped 2 bases and J dropped 6 bases, with 11 bases sitting between them. CDR1 is SGDLS, CDR2 YYNGEE, per germline. The CDR3 spells CASSVSDRSGELFF. DNA of the CDR3: TGTGCCAGCAGCGTTTCCGACAGGTCCGGGGAGCTGTTTTTT.

This clone was observed a few times. DNA of the CDR3: TGTGCCACCAGCAGAGAACTTAGACAGGGACCCATGTACACTGAAGCTTTCTTT. Its translation is CATSRELRQGPMYTEAFF. This chain connects TRBV15 to TRBJ1-1; 7 nucleotides align to TRBD1. Germline trimming cut 0 bases from V and 3 bases from J; bases unmatched to any gene: 13. The CDR3 runs 18 residues. Germline CDR1 LNHNV, CDR2 YYDKDF (reference sequence).

This clone appeared a single time. The chain carries TRBV19 and TRBJ1-1, with D perhaps matching TRBD1 (6 bases). Germline V gives CDR1 LNHDA, CDR2 SQIVND (reference sequence). The CDR3 is 14 amino acids. V was shortened by 5 bases and J by 2 bases, with 12 bases between the two germline ends. In nucleotides, the CDR3 is TGTGCCAGTAGTTTTCGGACAGTTAACACTGAAGCTTTCTTT. This gives the protein CASSFRTVNTEAFF.

A single count supports this clone. V usage is TRBV7-6 and J usage is TRBJ2-6; 8 nucleotides agree with TRBD1. The V and J ends lost 5 bases and 0 bases, in that order; junction bases with no gene match: 6. Germline lookup yields CDR1 SGHVS and CDR2 FNYEAQ. The CDR3 is made up of 17 amino acids. The CDR3 loop reads CASSLGQGTSGANVLTF. CDR3 nucleotide sequence: TGTGCCAGCAGCCTAGGACAGGGAACCTCTGGGGCCAACGTCCTGACTTTC.

This chain connects TRBV30 to TRBJ2-3, with 11 bases aligning to TRBD2. V gave up 2 bases and J gave up 4 bases; unmatched junction bases: 8. The CDR3 has 16 amino acids. Germline values: CDR1 GTSNPN, CDR2 SVGIG (reference sequence). The CDR3 DNA sequence: TGTGCCTGGAGTATAACTAGCGGGGGACCCGCAGATACGCAGTATTTT. Translated: CAWSITSGGPADTQYF. The whole variable domain, remainder taken from reference TRBV30 and TRBJ2-3, is SQTIHQWPATLVQPVGSPLSLECTVEGTSNPNLYWYRQAAGRGLQLLFYSVGIGQISSEVPQNLSASRPQDRQFILSSKKLLLSDSGFYLCAWSITSGGPADTQYFGPGTRLTVL.

The J gene is TRBJ1-2, the V gene TRBV6-5; 9 bases match TRBD1. Germline V gene lookup returns CDR1 MNHEY and CDR2 SVGAGI. J was trimmed by 8 bases and V by 6 bases; bases with no gene match: 13. This CDR3 comprises 15 residues. CDR3 sequence: CASSLNPGQGLGYTF. The CDR3 DNA follows: TGTGCCAGCAGCTTAAATCCGGGACAGGGATTAGGCTACACCTTC.

The J gene is TRBJ2-7, the V gene TRBV11-2; maybe TRBD2 (5 bases). Germline CDR1 is SGHAT and CDR2 is FQNNGV. This CDR3 region has 14 residues. The germline V and J ends were trimmed by 0 bases and 6 bases, with 12 bases remaining between them. The CDR3 here is CASSLETRSGEQYF. CDR3 DNA sequence: TGTGCCAGCAGCTTAGAAACTAGGTCGGGCGAGCAGTACTTC.

CDR3 bases: TGTGCCAGCACCTCGGGACAGGGGGCGTATGGCTACACCTTC. As protein: CASTSGQGAYGYTF. The chain is built from TRBV2 and TRBJ1-2, with TRBD1 identical over 12 bases. V trimming: 7 bases; J trimming: 5 bases; junction bases outside the gene matches: 5. CDR1 is SNHLY and CDR2 is FYNNEI in the germline V gene. The CDR3 sequence is 14 residues long.

The chain employs TRBV7-6 and TRBJ2-5; no reliable D call. CDR1 is SGHVS and CDR2 is FNYEAQ in the germline V gene. The CDR3 is 15 residues long. Trimming took 0 bases from V and 5 from J, leaving 13 bases between them. For the CDR3, the DNA is TGTGCCAGCAGCTTAGCGTTCTCCTGGCGGGAGACCCAGTACTTC. Amino acids: CASSLAFSWRETQYF.

The V and J genes are TRBV2 and TRBJ1-2; possible D gene TRBD1, 5 bases. Per germline, CDR1 SNHLY and CDR2 FYNNEI. The CDR3 extends over 13 amino acids. Between the trimmed V and J ends, which lost 7 bases and 8 bases, there was a span of 17 bases. The DNA for the CDR3 is TGTGCCAGCACCCGCGGGACGGGAGGAGGCTACACCTTC. This gives the protein CASTRGTGGGYTF.

This clone came up a few times. The chain couples TRBV19 to TRBJ1-5; tentative D call: TRBD1 (6 bases). V was pared by 4 bases and J by 7 bases, with 23 bases between. Germline assignment: CDR1 LNHDA and CDR2 SQIVND (reference sequence). The CDR3 runs to 17 residues. The CDR3 nucleotides read TGTGCCAGTAGTAACGGGTTTTGGTTGACAGGCGGGCAGCCCCAGCATTTT. It specifies CASSNGFWLTGGQPQHF.